The T cell receptor (beta chain) under discussion was sequenced for a study of long-term antiretroviral therapy in people with HIV. Overall study findings and caveats: Samples were collected from the mid-2000s to the late 2010s under possibly less effective ART regimens. Control repertoires displayed wider CDR3 length ranges than the HIV repertoires. Increased diversity was seen after ART, yet it remained lower than in transplant donor controls.

Running of the v3.0 immunoSEQ assay took place at survey level. For each individual sample, sequencing targeted about 40,000-55,000 T-cell genomes. Profiling relied on immunoSEQ multiplex PCR, and the TCRdb table lists in-frame clones only, not all of them. The sample gives 21,000 or so clones, 82% of which show up once; approximately 4.6% is in the top ten. A remark on this clone: What it binds is not known. Relative to the germline gene, one junction end is altered; a read error may explain this.

Germline V gene data show CDR1 as MGHDK and CDR2 as SYGVNS. CDR3 length: 16 amino acids. This TCR derives from a man between 18 and 35 years old with HIV. The specimen comprised unsorted PBMCs, sampled 0.5 years after starting antiretroviral therapy. The chain recombines TRBV25-1 with TRBJ2-3, with 9 bases lining up with TRBD2. The CDR3 nucleotides read TGTGCGAGCAAAGAAGGGAGCGGGGGGCAAGGAGATACGCAGTATTTT. Encoded protein: CASKEGSGGQGDTQYF. The whole variable domain, remainder taken from reference TRBV25-1 and TRBJ2-3, is EADIYQTPRYLVIGTGKKITLECSQTMGHDKMYWYQQDPGMELHLIHYSYGVNSTEKGDLSSESTVSRIRTEHFPLTLESARPSHTSQYLCASKEGSGGQGDTQYFGPGTRLTVL.